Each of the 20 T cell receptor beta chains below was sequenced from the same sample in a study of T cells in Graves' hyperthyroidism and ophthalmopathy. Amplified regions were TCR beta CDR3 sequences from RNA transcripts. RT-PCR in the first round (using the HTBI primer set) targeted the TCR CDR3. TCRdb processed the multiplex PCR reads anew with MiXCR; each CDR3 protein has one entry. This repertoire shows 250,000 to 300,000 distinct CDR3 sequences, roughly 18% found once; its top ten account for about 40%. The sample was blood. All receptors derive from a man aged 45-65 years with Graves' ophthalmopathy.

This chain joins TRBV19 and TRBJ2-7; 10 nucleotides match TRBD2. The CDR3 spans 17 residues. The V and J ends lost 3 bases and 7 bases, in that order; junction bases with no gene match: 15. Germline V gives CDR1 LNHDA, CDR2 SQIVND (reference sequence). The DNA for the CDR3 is TGTGCCAGTAGTATTTTGGGGTCTAGCGGGAGAGACCTGGAGCAGTACTTC. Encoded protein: CASSILGSSGRDLEQYF. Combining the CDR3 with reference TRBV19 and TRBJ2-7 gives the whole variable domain DGGITQSPKYLFRKEGQNVTLSCEQNLNHDAMYWYRQDPGQGLRLIYYSQIVNDFQKGDIAEGYSVSREKKESFPLTVTSAQKNPTAFYLCASSILGSSGRDLEQYFGPGTRLTVT.

Here the CDR3 DNA reads TGTGCCAGCAGCTTAGCGCGGGGCGTCTCTGGAAACACCATATATTTT. This translates into CASSLARGVSGNTIYF. The chain has TRBV7-9 and TRBJ1-3, with D possibly TRBD1 on 5 matching bases. This CDR3 region has 16 residues. The V gene lost 0 bases and the J gene lost 0 bases, with 9 bases spanning the gap. In germline, CDR1 is SEHNR, CDR2 FQNEAQ (reference sequence).

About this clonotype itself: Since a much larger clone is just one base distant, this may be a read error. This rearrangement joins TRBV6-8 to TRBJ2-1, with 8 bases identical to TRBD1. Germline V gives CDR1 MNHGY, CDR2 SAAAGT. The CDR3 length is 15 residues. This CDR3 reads CASGYRQGYYNEQFF. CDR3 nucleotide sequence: TGTGCCAGCGGTTATCGACAGGGGTACTACAATGAGCAGTTCTTC.

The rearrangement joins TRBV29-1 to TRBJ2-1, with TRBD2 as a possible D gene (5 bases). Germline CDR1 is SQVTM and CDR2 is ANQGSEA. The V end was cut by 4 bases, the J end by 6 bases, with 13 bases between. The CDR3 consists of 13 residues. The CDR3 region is CSVARTLSNEQFF. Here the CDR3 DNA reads TGCAGCGTTGCCAGGACTCTTAGCAATGAGCAGTTCTTC.

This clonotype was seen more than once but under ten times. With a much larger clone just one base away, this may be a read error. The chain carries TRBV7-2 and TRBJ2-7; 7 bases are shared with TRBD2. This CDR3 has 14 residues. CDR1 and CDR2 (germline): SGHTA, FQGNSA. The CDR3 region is CAGSLTASGNEQYF. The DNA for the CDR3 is TGTGCCGGCAGCTTAACGGCCAGCGGGAACGAGCAGTACTTC.

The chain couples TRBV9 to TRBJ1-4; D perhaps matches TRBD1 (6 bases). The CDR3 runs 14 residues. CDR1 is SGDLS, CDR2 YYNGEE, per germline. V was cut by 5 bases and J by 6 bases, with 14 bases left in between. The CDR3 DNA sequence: TGTGCCAGCAGTTCGGCCCGGACAGATGAAAAACTGTTTTTT. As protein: CASSSARTDEKLFF.

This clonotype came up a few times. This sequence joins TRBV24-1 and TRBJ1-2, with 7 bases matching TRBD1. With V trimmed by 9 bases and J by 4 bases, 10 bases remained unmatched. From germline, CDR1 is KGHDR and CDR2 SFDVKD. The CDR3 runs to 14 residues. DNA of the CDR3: TGTGCCACCGGGCCAGAGGACAGGCTCTATGGCTACACCTTC. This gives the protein CATGPEDRLYGYTF.

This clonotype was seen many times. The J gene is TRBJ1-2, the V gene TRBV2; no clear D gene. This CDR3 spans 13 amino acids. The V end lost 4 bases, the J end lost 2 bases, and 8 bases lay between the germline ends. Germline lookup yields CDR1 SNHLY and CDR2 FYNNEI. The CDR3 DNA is TGTGCCAGCAGTGGGACTGAGAACTATGGCTACACCTTC. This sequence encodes CASSGTENYGYTF.

The CDR3 bases are TGTGCCAGCAGCCCGGGACTAGCGGGAGGGCCGGTTCGGAATGAGCAGTTCTTC. Translation: CASSPGLAGGPVRNEQFF. The chain links TRBV7-9 to TRBJ2-1; 16 bases agree with TRBD2. The length of the CDR3 is 18 residues. J was trimmed by 7 bases and V by 5 bases; bases with no gene match: 11. CDR1 SEHNR and CDR2 FQNEAQ come from the germline V gene (reference sequence).

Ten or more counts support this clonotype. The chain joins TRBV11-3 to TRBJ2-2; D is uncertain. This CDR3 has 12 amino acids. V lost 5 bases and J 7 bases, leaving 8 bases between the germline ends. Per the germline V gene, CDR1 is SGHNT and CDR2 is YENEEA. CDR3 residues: CASSPRFGELFF. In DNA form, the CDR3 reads TGTGCCAGCAGCCCGAGATTCGGGGAGCTGTTTTTT. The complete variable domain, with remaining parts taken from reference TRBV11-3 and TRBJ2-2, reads EAGVVQSPRYKIIEKKQPVAFWCNPISGHNTLYWYLQNLGQGPELLIRYENEEAVDDSQLPKDRFSAERLKGVDSTLKIQPAELGDSAVYLCASSPRFGELFFGEGSRLTVL.

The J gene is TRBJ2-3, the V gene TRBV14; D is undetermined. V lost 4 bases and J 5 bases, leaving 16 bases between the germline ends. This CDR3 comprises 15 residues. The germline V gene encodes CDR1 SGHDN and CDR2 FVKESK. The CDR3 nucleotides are TGTGCCAGCAGCCCAAAGACCCTTACAATAGATACGCAGTATTTT. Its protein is CASSPKTLTIDTQYF.

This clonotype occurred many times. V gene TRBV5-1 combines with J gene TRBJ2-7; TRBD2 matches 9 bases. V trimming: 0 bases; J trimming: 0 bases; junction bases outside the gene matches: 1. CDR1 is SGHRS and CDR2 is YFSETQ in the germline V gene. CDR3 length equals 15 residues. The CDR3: CASSLGSGSSYEQYF. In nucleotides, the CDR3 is TGCGCCAGCAGCTTGGGTAGCGGGAGCTCCTACGAGCAGTACTTC. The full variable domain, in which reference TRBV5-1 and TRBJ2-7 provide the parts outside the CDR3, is KAGVTQTPRYLIKTRGQQVTLSCSPISGHRSVSWYQQTPGQGLQFLFEYFSETQRNKGNFPGRFSGRQFSNSRSEMNVSTLELGDSALYLCASSLGSGSSYEQYFGPGTRLTVT.

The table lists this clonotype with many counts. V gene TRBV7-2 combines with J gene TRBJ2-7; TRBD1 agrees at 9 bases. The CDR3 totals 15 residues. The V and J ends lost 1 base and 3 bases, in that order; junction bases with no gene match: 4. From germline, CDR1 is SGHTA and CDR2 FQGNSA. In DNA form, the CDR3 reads TGTGCCAGCAGCTTAGACGGGACAGGGTTCTACGAGCAGTACTTC. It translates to CASSLDGTGFYEQYF. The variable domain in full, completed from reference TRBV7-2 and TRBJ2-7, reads GAGVSQSPSNKVTEKGKDVELRCDPISGHTALYWYRQSLGQGLEFLIYFQGNSAPDKSGLPSDRFSAERTGGSVSTLTIQRTQQEDSAVYLCASSLDGTGFYEQYFGPGTRLTVT.

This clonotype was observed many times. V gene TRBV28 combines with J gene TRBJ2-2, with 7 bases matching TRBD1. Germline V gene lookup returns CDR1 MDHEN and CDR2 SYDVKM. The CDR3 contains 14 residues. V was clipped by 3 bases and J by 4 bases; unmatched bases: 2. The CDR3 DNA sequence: TGTGCCAGCAGTTTGACAGGGACCACCGGGGAGCTGTTTTTT. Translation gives CASSLTGTTGELFF. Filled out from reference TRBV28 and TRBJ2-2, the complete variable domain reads DVKVTQSSRYLVKRTGEKVFLECVQDMDHENMFWYRQDPGLGLRLIYFSYDVKMKEKGDIPEGYSVSREKKERFSLILESASTNQTSMYLCASSLTGTTGELFFGEGSRLTVL.

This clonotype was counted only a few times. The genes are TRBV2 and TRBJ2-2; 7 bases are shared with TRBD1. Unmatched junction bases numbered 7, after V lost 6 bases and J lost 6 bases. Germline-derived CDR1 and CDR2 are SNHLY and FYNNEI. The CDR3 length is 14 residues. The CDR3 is CASRGWTGPGELFF. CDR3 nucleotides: TGTGCCAGCAGGGGCTGGACAGGTCCCGGGGAGCTGTTTTTT.

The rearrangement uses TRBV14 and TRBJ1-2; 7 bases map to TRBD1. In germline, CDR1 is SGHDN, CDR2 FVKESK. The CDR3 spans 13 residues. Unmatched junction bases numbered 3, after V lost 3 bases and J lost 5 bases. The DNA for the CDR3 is TGTGCCAGCAGCCAGGACAGGACGTATGGCTACACCTTC. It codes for CASSQDRTYGYTF. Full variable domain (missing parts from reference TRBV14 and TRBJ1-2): EAGVTQFPSHSVIEKGQTVTLRCDPISGHDNLYWYRRVMGKEIKFLLHFVKESKQDESGMPNNRFLAERTGGTYSTLKVQPAELEDSGVYFCASSQDRTYGYTFGSGTRLTVV.

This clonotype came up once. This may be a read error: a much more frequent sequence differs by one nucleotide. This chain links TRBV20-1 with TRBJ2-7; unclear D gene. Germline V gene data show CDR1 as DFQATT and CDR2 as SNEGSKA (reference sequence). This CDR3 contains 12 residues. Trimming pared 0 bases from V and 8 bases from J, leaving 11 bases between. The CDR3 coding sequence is TGCAGTGCTAGAGATCCCCCTTACAAGCAGTACTTC. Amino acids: CSARDPPYKQYF.

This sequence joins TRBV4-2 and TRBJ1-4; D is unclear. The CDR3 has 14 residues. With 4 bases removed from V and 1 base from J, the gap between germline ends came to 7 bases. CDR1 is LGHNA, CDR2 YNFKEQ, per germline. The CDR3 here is CASSPERTNEKLFF. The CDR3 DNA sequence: TGTGCCAGCAGCCCCGAAAGAACTAATGAAAAACTGTTTTTT.

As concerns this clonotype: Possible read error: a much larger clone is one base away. This CDR3 is CTSSSSGRYEQYF. CDR3 sequence (DNA): TGCACCAGCAGCTCTAGCGGGAGGTACGAGCAGTACTTC. The chain uses TRBV5-1 and TRBJ2-7; 11 bases align to TRBD2. Germline V gene data show CDR1 as SGHRS and CDR2 as YFSETQ. CDR3 length equals 13 residues.

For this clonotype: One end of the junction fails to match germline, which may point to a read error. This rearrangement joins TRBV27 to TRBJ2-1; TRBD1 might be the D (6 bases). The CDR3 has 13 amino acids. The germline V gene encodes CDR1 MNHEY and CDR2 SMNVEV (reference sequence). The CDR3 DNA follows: TGTGCCAGCAGTTTCCAGGGGATGGAGGCTCTTATCTTC. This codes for CASSFQGMEALIF.